This TCR beta chain derives from a study of long-term antiretroviral therapy in people with HIV. CDR1 is LGHNA and CDR2 is YNFKEQ in the germline V gene. This CDR3 comprises 16 residues. Unmatched junction bases numbered 4, after V lost 1 base and J lost 4 bases. This was the immunoSEQ v3.0 assay at survey level. Repertoires were generated with immunoSEQ multiplex PCR, while TCRdb's copy carries only in-frame clones and drops some. This sample has about 28,000 clones, with roughly 78% found just once. The rearrangement links TRBV4-2 to TRBJ2-2; 9 nucleotides align to TRBD1. The specimen was unsorted PBMCs, collected 1.5 years before starting antiretroviral therapy. This receptor was identified in a man aged 18 to 29 with HIV. CDR3 sequence: CASSQAQGAGTGELFF. DNA for the CDR3: TGTGCCAGCAGCCAAGCACAGGGGGCAGGCACCGGGGAGCTGTTTTTT.